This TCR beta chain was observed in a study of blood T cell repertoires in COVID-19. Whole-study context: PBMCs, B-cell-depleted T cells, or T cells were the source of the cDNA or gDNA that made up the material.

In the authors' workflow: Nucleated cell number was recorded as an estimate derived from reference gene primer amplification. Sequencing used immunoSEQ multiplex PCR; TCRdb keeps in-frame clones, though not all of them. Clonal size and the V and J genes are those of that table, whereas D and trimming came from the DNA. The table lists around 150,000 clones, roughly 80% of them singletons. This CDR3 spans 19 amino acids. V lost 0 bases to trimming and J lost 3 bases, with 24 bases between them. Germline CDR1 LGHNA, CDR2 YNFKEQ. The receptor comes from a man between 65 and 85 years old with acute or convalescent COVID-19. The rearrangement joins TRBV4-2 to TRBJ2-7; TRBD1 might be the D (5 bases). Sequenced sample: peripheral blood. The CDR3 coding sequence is TGTGCCAGCAGCCAAGATACCCCAAGATACGATAGACAGATCTACGAGCAGTACTTC. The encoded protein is CASSQDTPRYDRQIYEQYF.